In this sample, the clone carrying this T cell receptor (beta chain) turned up once. The V and J ends lost 2 bases and 6 bases, in that order; junction bases with no gene match: 9. Germline V gene sequence: CDR1 MNHEY, CDR2 SVGAGI. The CDR3 extends over 16 amino acids. This entry is derived from a study of blood T cell repertoires in COVID-19. Study background: COVID-19 samples from acute and convalescent phases originated in the United States, Italy and Spain.

Original data processing: Amplification with reference gene primers provided the estimates of nucleated cell counts. Clones were read by immunoSEQ multiplex PCR, and TCRdb kept only the in-frame ones, dropping some. V and J calls and clone size follow that table, whereas D and trimming were derived from the DNA. Here the sample spans tens of thousands of clones, approximately 88% being singletons. This receptor was obtained from a woman in her sixties or seventies with acute or convalescent COVID-19. The V call is TRBV6-5, the J call TRBJ2-1; 8 nucleotides match TRBD1. The sequencing input was peripheral blood. CDR3 sequence: CASSYDRDRGSNEQFF. CDR3 nucleotides: TGTGCCAGCAGTTACGACCGCGACAGGGGAAGCAATGAGCAGTTCTTC.